The T cell receptor beta chain under discussion was sequenced for a study of OX40 agonist ivuxolimab in advanced cancers. Overall study: Three partial responders included one hepatocellular carcinoma patient and two cutaneous melanoma patients. Findings of the study overall: Clonal expansion was seen in CD4+ and CD8+ blood T cells by week 6 at 0.1 to 3.0 mg/kg.

Produced via immunoSEQ multiplex PCR; TCRdb's table is partial and in-frame only. This table has about 58,000 clones, around 78% appearing once. Of note for this clone: Its cognate antigen is unknown.

Autoimmune disease history or systemic immunosuppression disqualified patients. Germline-derived CDR1 and CDR2 are SGHRS and YFSETQ. CDR3 length equals 15 residues. V was cut by 4 bases and J by 6 bases, with 18 bases left in between. The J gene is TRBJ2-3, the V gene TRBV5-1, with D possibly matching TRBD2 (7 bases). Source: CD4+ or CD8+ T cells sorted from blood, taken in a trial of the OX40 agonist ivuxolimab. This receptor was identified in an adult with an advanced solid tumor such as melanoma, head and neck, liver or kidney cancer. The CDR3 loop is CASSVGRGATDTQYF. DNA of the CDR3: TGCGCCAGCAGCGTCGGTCGGGGGGCAACGGATACGCAGTATTTT.